This entry concerns a single TCR beta chain. As yet, its antigen is unknown. The data derive from a study of cytomegalovirus exposure and HLA in healthy donors. Overall study findings and caveats: An analysis was carried out later, and it reportedly showed fewer N-insertions in an Asian-associated ancestry cluster than the approximately 700-donor mean. Analyzed later, association rates of TCRs varied across HLA loci, with DRB1 most and HLA-C fewest. The CMV antigen specificity of a few CMV-associated chains was confirmed through in vitro analysis.

A multiplex PCR was run with 60 Vbeta primers and 13 Jbeta primers. Measured with immunoSEQ multiplex PCR; TCRdb has only the in-frame clones, and not every one. In the table there are about 160,000 clones, 60% to 80% of which are singletons. The CDR3 sequence is 15 residues long. V gave up 3 bases and J gave up 2 bases; unmatched junction bases: 2. In germline, CDR1 is MNHNS, CDR2 SASEGT. This receptor was obtained from a man aged 30 to 39 in good health and CMV-seropositive. The sequencing sample was made of PBMCs. The chain carries TRBV6-1 and TRBJ2-1, with 9 bases matching TRBD2. CDR3 amino acids: CASSESGGTYNEQFF. CDR3 sequence (DNA): TGTGCCAGCAGTGAGAGCGGGGGGACCTACAATGAGCAGTTCTTC.